One sample yielded the 25 T cell receptor beta chains listed below, sequenced in a study of T cell responses to AZD1222 COVID-19 vaccine. Measured with immunoSEQ multiplex PCR; TCRdb has only the in-frame clones, and not every one. The data show 100,000 to 150,000 clones, about 87% seen once. The source material was peripheral blood, sampled on day 0 of AZD1222 vaccination. Receptors were obtained from an adult in good health.

J is TRBJ2-6 and V is TRBV2, with D uncertain. Germline V CDR1 and CDR2: SNHLY, FYNNEI. Trimming left V 3 bases short and J 1 base short, with 7 bases between. This CDR3 spans 15 amino acids. CDR3 sequence reads: CASSDFRSGANVLTF. The CDR3 bases are TGTGCCAGCAGTGACTTTAGATCTGGGGCCAACGTCCTGACTTTC.

The chain is built from TRBV7-9 and TRBJ2-6; 9 bases agree with TRBD1. CDR1 SEHNR and CDR2 FQNEAQ come from the germline V gene (reference sequence). This CDR3 spans 15 amino acids. The ends lost 3 bases at V and 12 bases at J; junction bases unmatched: 9. CDR3 nucleotides: TGTGCCAGCAGCTTCCCGGACAGGGGTCCTCGCGTCCTGACTTTC. Amino acid sequence: CASSFPDRGPRVLTF.

The chain joins TRBV5-1 to TRBJ1-1; D unresolved. The CDR3 runs to 14 residues. V shed 3 bases and J shed 2 bases, with 11 bases lying between them. Per germline, CDR1 SGHRS and CDR2 YFSETQ. The CDR3 loop reads CASSSRTGNTEAFF. Written as DNA, the CDR3 is TGCGCCAGCAGCTCGCGGACGGGAAACACTGAAGCTTTCTTT.

Written as DNA, the CDR3 is TGTGCCAGCAGCCAACGCCACAGCTCTGGGGCCAACGTCCTGACTTTC. Its protein product is CASSQRHSSGANVLTF. The chain uses TRBV3-1 (or the pseudogene TRBV3-2) and TRBJ2-6, with D hard to call. Germline assignment: CDR1 LGHDT and CDR2 YNNKEL (reference sequence). This CDR3 comprises 16 residues. V was clipped by 2 bases and J by 0 bases, with 8 bases between them.

The chain combines TRBV6-2 or TRBV6-3 with TRBJ1-2; TRBD1 matches at 7 bases. Germline V gives CDR1 MNHEY, CDR2 SVGEGT. V shed 3 bases and J 8 bases; nucleotides not matched to a gene: 15. This CDR3 has 16 residues. The CDR3, as DNA: TGTGCCAGCAGTTATGCATTAGGGGGCGCGTTGAACGGCTACACCTTC. It codes for CASSYALGGALNGYTF.

The chain joins TRBV7-2 to TRBJ2-7; D tentatively fits TRBD1 or TRBD2 (5 bases each). Germline assignment: CDR1 SGHTA and CDR2 FQGNSA. This CDR3 has 13 amino acids. Trimming stripped 6 bases from V and 3 bases from J, with 12 bases between. CDR3 sequence reads: CASRPGALYEQYF. The DNA of the CDR3 is TGTGCCAGCAGGCCCGGGGCCCTCTACGAGCAGTACTTC.

The chain couples TRBV5-4 to TRBJ2-3; 7 positions agree with TRBD2. Germline lookup yields CDR1 SGHNT and CDR2 YYREEE (reference sequence). This CDR3 is 16 amino acids long. After removal of 0 bases from V and 5 bases from J, the junction contained 9 bases not matched to a gene. CDR3: CASSLDPAGMGDTQYF. The CDR3 nucleotides are TGTGCCAGCAGCTTGGATCCAGCGGGAATGGGAGATACGCAGTATTTT.

The chain has TRBV3-1 (or the pseudogene TRBV3-2) and TRBJ2-3; D may be TRBD1 or TRBD2 (5 bases each). The CDR3 runs to 16 residues. Trimming cost V 1 base and J 2 bases, with 13 bases left between them. Germline loops: CDR1 LGHDT, CDR2 YNNKEL (reference sequence). CDR3 sequence reads: CASSQARTGHTDTQYF. DNA of the CDR3: TGTGCCAGCAGCCAAGCCAGAACGGGGCACACAGATACGCAGTATTTT.

The chain couples TRBV2 to TRBJ1-4, with TRBD1 identical over 7 bases. The CDR3 extends over 15 amino acids. Germline lookup yields CDR1 SNHLY and CDR2 FYNNEI. The V segment lost 5 bases and the J segment 5 bases; nucleotides outside the gene matches: 8. CDR3 region: CASSTPGQLNEKLFF. The CDR3 DNA reads TGTGCCAGCAGTACCCCGGGACAGCTGAATGAAAAACTGTTTTTT.

The rearrangement links TRBV5-1 to TRBJ1-2; no reliable D call. CDR1 and CDR2 from the germline V gene are SGHRS and YFSETQ. Between the trimmed V and J ends, which lost 0 bases and 6 bases, there was a span of 12 bases. There are 14 residues in the CDR3. The CDR3 DNA follows: TGCGCCAGCAGCTTGGCTTTGGCACGCGATGGCTACACCTTC. Translation gives CASSLALARDGYTF.

The J gene is TRBJ1-5, the V gene TRBV19; D unresolved. The V end lost 5 bases, the J end lost 9 bases, and 11 bases lay between the germline ends. The CDR3 covers 12 residues. The germline V gene encodes CDR1 LNHDA and CDR2 SQIVND (reference sequence). The DNA for the CDR3 is TGTGCCAGTAGTGAGAAGCGGGGGCCCCAGCATTTT. It codes for CASSEKRGPQHF.

This clone was observed once. The chain employs TRBV28 and TRBJ1-2, with D uncertain. CDR3 length: 12 amino acids. Germline loops: CDR1 MDHEN, CDR2 SYDVKM. Trimming pared 6 bases from V and 3 bases from J, leaving 8 bases between. DNA for the CDR3: TGTGCCAGCAGCGTCGGGGACTATGGCTACACCTTC. Its protein product is CASSVGDYGYTF.

The chain has TRBV9 and TRBJ1-3; tentative D call: TRBD1 (6 bases). The germline V gene encodes CDR1 SGDLS and CDR2 YYNGEE. There are 16 residues in the CDR3. Trimming stripped 0 bases from V and 0 bases from J, with 10 bases between. CDR3 DNA: TGTGCCAGCAGCGTAGGAGGGGGAAGCTCTGGAAACACCATATATTTT. Translation gives CASSVGGGSSGNTIYF.

The chain uses TRBV28 and TRBJ2-7; unclear D gene. Per germline, CDR1 MDHEN and CDR2 SYDVKM. The CDR3 sequence is 16 residues long. V lost 3 bases and J lost 0, with 15 bases in between. CDR3 residues: CASSFVGGSNSYEQYF. The CDR3 DNA is TGTGCCAGCAGTTTTGTGGGCGGATCCAACTCCTACGAGCAGTACTTC.

This chain uses TRBV9 with TRBJ2-7, with D possibly TRBD1 on 6 matching bases. Trimming stripped 3 bases from V and 4 bases from J, with 14 bases between. There are 14 residues in the CDR3. Germline V gene sequence: CDR1 SGDLS, CDR2 YYNGEE. CDR3 region: CASSEGVGAYEQYF. The CDR3 coding sequence is TGTGCCAGCAGCGAGGGGGTTGGAGCATACGAGCAGTACTTC.

J is TRBJ1-4 and V is TRBV5-1; 9 bases agree with TRBD1. Germline values: CDR1 SGHRS, CDR2 YFSETQ. V shed 3 bases and J 6 bases; nucleotides not matched to a gene: 3. The CDR3 sequence is 14 residues long. The CDR3 protein is CASSWGQGDEKLFF. DNA for the CDR3: TGCGCCAGCAGCTGGGGACAGGGAGATGAAAAACTGTTTTTT. Based on the CDR3 plus reference TRBV5-1 and TRBJ1-4, the full variable domain is KAGVTQTPRYLIKTRGQQVTLSCSPISGHRSVSWYQQTPGQGLQFLFEYFSETQRNKGNFPGRFSGRQFSNSRSEMNVSTLELGDSALYLCASSWGQGDEKLFFGSGTQLSVL.

CDR3 nucleotides: TGTGCCAGCAGTGCCGGACCCGGGGGCTACACCTTC. Translated, it gives CASSAGPGGYTF. The genes are TRBV27 and TRBJ1-2; D gene uncertain. CDR1 is MNHEY, CDR2 SMNVEV, per germline (reference sequence). The CDR3 covers 12 residues. V lost 5 bases and J 8 bases, leaving 12 bases between the germline ends.

The chain is built from TRBV11-2 and TRBJ1-1, with TRBD1 as a possible D gene (6 bases). Germline lookup yields CDR1 SGHAT and CDR2 FQNNGV. V was pared by 5 bases and J by 1 base, with 14 bases between. This CDR3 is built from 15 residues. The CDR3 sequence is CASSPRWGQNTEAFF. The DNA for the CDR3 is TGTGCCAGCAGCCCCCGGTGGGGGCAGAACACTGAAGCTTTCTTT.

The rearrangement uses TRBV19 and TRBJ1-4; 8 bases are shared with TRBD1. This CDR3 is built from 15 residues. CDR1 and CDR2 from the germline V gene are LNHDA and SQIVND (reference sequence). The V segment lost 4 bases and the J segment 8 bases; nucleotides outside the gene matches: 9. The CDR3 sequence is CASSTRTGFGEKLFF. CDR3 sequence (DNA): TGTGCCAGTAGTACCCGGACAGGGTTCGGGGAAAAACTGTTTTTT.

The chain carries TRBV4-2 and TRBJ2-1; TRBD1 is a possible D gene (7 bases). Germline V gives CDR1 LGHNA, CDR2 YNFKEQ. This CDR3 spans 15 amino acids. Trimming cost V 2 bases and J 5 bases, with 13 bases left between them. CDR3 residues: CASSQPGRGDNEQFF. CDR3 DNA sequence: TGTGCCAGCAGCCAACCCGGCAGGGGGGACAATGAGCAGTTCTTC.

This rearrangement joins TRBV7-3 to TRBJ1-4; TRBD1 might be the D (5 bases). CDR3 length: 15 amino acids. In germline, CDR1 is SGHTA, CDR2 FQGTGA. The V and J ends lost 0 bases and 0 bases respectively, with 5 bases between them. The DNA of the CDR3 is TGTGCCAGCAGCTTAACGGGGGCAACTAATGAAAAACTGTTTTTT. This gives the protein CASSLTGATNEKLFF.

The chain recombines TRBV5-1 with TRBJ2-3; D unclear. The germline CDR1 and CDR2 sequences are SGHRS and YFSETQ. This CDR3 comprises 13 residues. With 1 base removed from V and 4 bases from J, the gap between germline ends came to 7 bases. CDR3 nucleotides: TGCGCCAGCAGCTTGTTCTCCGCAGATACGCAGTATTTT. As protein: CASSLFSADTQYF. The full variable domain, in which reference TRBV5-1 and TRBJ2-3 provide the parts outside the CDR3, is KAGVTQTPRYLIKTRGQQVTLSCSPISGHRSVSWYQQTPGQGLQFLFEYFSETQRNKGNFPGRFSGRQFSNSRSEMNVSTLELGDSALYLCASSLFSADTQYFGPGTRLTVL.

The chain is built from TRBV4-3 and TRBJ2-1; 8 bases fit TRBD1. V lost 1 base, J lost 8 bases, and 7 bases stayed unmatched. CDR3 length: 15 residues. The V gene's germline CDR1 is LGHNA and CDR2 YSLEER. The CDR3 sequence: CASSQGTGSRDEQFF. DNA of the CDR3: TGCGCCAGCAGCCAAGGGACAGGGTCGAGGGATGAGCAGTTCTTC.

In DNA, the CDR3 is TGTGCCAGCTCACCACTGGGTAGGAACTATGGCTACACCTTC. It specifies CASSPLGRNYGYTF. The chain combines TRBV18 with TRBJ1-2; no clear D. Trimming pared 1 base from V and 2 bases from J, leaving 8 bases between. This CDR3 spans 14 amino acids. Germline assignment: CDR1 KGHSH and CDR2 LQKENI.

V and J are TRBV15 and TRBJ1-3; tentatively, D is TRBD1 (6 bases). The CDR3 consists of 17 residues. V was pared by 0 bases and J by 3 bases, with 15 bases between. Germline CDR1 is LNHNV and CDR2 is YYDKDF (reference sequence). CDR3 residues: CATSRDPPGAGGNTIYF. DNA of the CDR3: TGTGCCACCAGCAGAGACCCCCCAGGGGCGGGTGGAAACACCATATATTTT.